The following is a TCR beta chain sequence with its context. Its antigen remains unidentified. Per-base quality was not reported, and no clone a single base away is much larger than it. The germline ends are 8 bases apart after V is trimmed by 5 bases and J by 0 bases. The cysteine opens and the phenylalanine closes a CDR3 of 14 amino acids. Just the 42-base CDR3 DNA is kept, in frame starting at base 1. The CDR1 and CDR2 encoded by the germline V gene are SGHVS and FQNEAQ. This record belongs to a study of T-cell reconstitution after alpha-beta-depleted transplantation in children (dated by TCRdb to the mid-2010s). Context from the whole study: Using TCR repertoire profiling, the study followed T-cell immune reconstitution in a quantitative way in children after TCRalphabeta/CD19-depleted allogeneic hematopoietic cell transplantation.

Library generation was performed with PCR. Reads for this sample came from an Illumina HiSeq 2500. To normalize quantification of the TCRbeta repertoire, the TCR libraries were built with molecular barcoding that relied on unique molecular identifiers. TCRdb itself trimmed the public reads at Q25 with fastp, ran MiXCR and retained productive beta chains. CDR3 protein duplicates are merged, each entry listing the most common genes and DNA. For this sample there are 200,000 to 250,000 distinct CDR3 sequences; 12% appear just once. Together, the top ten hold around 3% of the sample. The source material was PBMCs from the stem cell graft donor, sampled from the stem cell graft. The chain is assembled from TRBV7-8 and TRBJ1-5, with the D segment identity uncertain. The receptor's source is a human donor who donated a stem cell graft to a child with acute lymphoblastic leukemia. The DNA reads as follows: TGTGCCAGCAGCCCGGAGTTTAGCAATCAGCCCCAGCATTTT. This yields the protein CASSPEFSNQPQHF.